Presented here are 12 T cell receptor beta chains from one specimen sequenced in a study of cytomegalovirus exposure and HLA in healthy donors listed by TCRdb under 2017. The protocol used for the library was the immunoSEQ multiplex PCR assay. For the multiplex PCR, a mixture combining 60 forward primers for TCR Vbeta segments and 13 reverse primers for TCR Jbeta segments was used. TCRdb stores this immuneACCESS table with in-frame sequences only. Part of the clones is absent; in the studies checked, under half of the shortfall reflects unresolved V genes, and no reason is known for the rest. The sample table lists under 200,000 clones, about 77% of them with a count of one. 7.4% of the sample is taken by the ten largest. Material for sequencing was PBMCs. The source is a male donor in good health and CMV-seropositive.

V and J are TRBV6-1 and TRBJ1-2; 7 nucleotides line up with TRBD1. The V gene end was trimmed by 5 bases and the J gene end by 7 bases; junction bases not matched to a gene: 10. Germline V gene data show CDR1 as MNHNS and CDR2 as SASEGT. The CDR3 loop spans 14 amino acids. CDR3 in DNA: TGTGCCAGCAGTACCCGGGACAGCCATCGTGGCTACACCTTC. Protein: CASSTRDSHRGYTF.

J is TRBJ2-1 and V is TRBV4-2, with TRBD2 matching over 11 bases. After removal of 2 bases from V and 0 bases from J, the junction contained 0 bases not matched to a gene. The germline V gene has CDR1 LGHNA and CDR2 YNFKEQ. This CDR3 contains 16 residues. DNA for the CDR3: TGTGCCAGCAGCCAAACTAGCGGGGGCTCCTACAATGAGCAGTTCTTC. Residues: CASSQTSGGSYNEQFF.

The chain has TRBV6-6 and TRBJ1-5; weak D call: TRBD1 (5 bases). The CDR3 contains 14 residues. V gave up 8 bases and J gave up 2 bases, with 13 bases separating them. Germline assignment: CDR1 MNHNY and CDR2 SVGAGI (reference sequence). CDR3 sequence: CASFAGQGNQPQHF. DNA of the CDR3: TGTGCCAGCTTTGCGGGGCAGGGCAATCAGCCCCAGCATTTT.

The gene calls are TRBV18 and TRBJ1-1; perhaps TRBD1 as D (5 bases). The CDR3 has 16 amino acids. CDR1 is KGHSH, CDR2 LQKENI, per germline. V shed 3 bases and J shed 1 base, with 15 bases lying between them. The CDR3 nucleotides are TGTGCCAGCTCACCTCTGGGAAGGGGCGGGAACACTGAAGCTTTCTTT. Amino acids: CASSPLGRGGNTEAFF.

The chain recombines TRBV4-2 with TRBJ1-1; tentatively, D is TRBD1 (6 bases). V was cut by 2 bases and J by 6 bases, with 10 bases left in between. Germline assignment: CDR1 LGHNA and CDR2 YNFKEQ. The CDR3 is made up of 13 amino acids. This chain's CDR3 is CASSQREGAEAFF. CDR3 in DNA: TGTGCCAGCAGCCAACGGGAGGGGGCTGAAGCTTTCTTT.

The chain uses TRBV2 and TRBJ1-5, with D possibly matching TRBD1 (5 bases). There are 14 residues in the CDR3. Deletions cut 8 bases from V and 5 bases from J, with 16 bases between. Per the germline V gene, CDR1 is SNHLY and CDR2 is FYNNEI. CDR3 amino acids: CASLTGGTDQPQHF. The CDR3, as DNA: TGTGCCAGCTTGACCGGGGGTACGGATCAGCCCCAGCATTTT.

CDR3 sequence (DNA): TGTGCCAGCAGCCCGCCCTTGGGGGCAGGGGGCTCCTACGAGCAGTACTTC. This encodes CASSPPLGAGGSYEQYF. The gene calls are TRBV9 and TRBJ2-7, with 7 nucleotides matching TRBD1. The CDR3 sequence is 17 residues long. With V trimmed by 4 bases and J by 0 bases, 13 bases remained unmatched. From germline, CDR1 is SGDLS and CDR2 YYNGEE.

This chain connects TRBV5-1 to TRBJ2-5; D perhaps matches TRBD2 (5 bases). The CDR3 spans 14 residues. Germline V lookup: CDR1 SGHRS, CDR2 YFSETQ. V was trimmed by 2 bases and J by 2 bases, leaving 10 bases between them. The CDR3 spells CASSFGGPQETQYF. CDR3 nucleotide sequence: TGCGCCAGCAGCTTTGGAGGTCCACAAGAGACCCAGTACTTC.

Written as DNA, the CDR3 is TGTGCCAGCAGCTCCGATACCGACAGGATATCCTATGGCTACACCTTC. Its protein is CASSSDTDRISYGYTF. The chain is built from TRBV5-6 and TRBJ1-2, with a possible D match to TRBD1 (6 bases). CDR3 size: 16 residues. CDR1 and CDR2 (germline): SGHDT, YYEEEE. Trimming left V 3 bases short and J 4 bases short, with 19 bases between.

The chain recombines TRBV6-1 with TRBJ2-7; 8 positions match TRBD1. The CDR3 totals 11 residues. The junction had 1 base not matched to a gene; V was cut back by 10 bases and J by 2 bases. CDR1 is MNHNS, CDR2 SASEGT, per germline. CDR3 in amino acids: CATDRAYEQYF. The DNA for the CDR3 is TGTGCCACGGACAGGGCCTACGAGCAGTACTTC.

The rearrangement links TRBV7-9 to TRBJ1-1; D gene ambiguous. The CDR3 is 18 amino acids. CDR1 and CDR2 from the germline V gene are SEHNR and FQNEAQ (reference sequence). The V end lost 0 bases, the J end lost 5 bases, and 22 bases lay between the germline ends. CDR3 DNA sequence: TGTGCCAGCAGCTTAGCGCGAAGTGGAGAAAAGGGAGGTACTGAAGCTTTCTTT. This codes for CASSLARSGEKGGTEAFF.

This chain joins TRBV4-2 and TRBJ2-5, with D possibly being TRBD2 (6 bases). The CDR3 runs to 15 residues. Germline values: CDR1 LGHNA, CDR2 YNFKEQ. Trimming removed 1 base at V and 1 base at J, with 10 bases between. CDR3 protein: CASSQAVGGQETQYF. For the CDR3, the DNA is TGTGCCAGCAGCCAAGCGGTGGGGGGCCAAGAGACCCAGTACTTC.